This TCR beta chain is from a study of T cell responses to AZD1222 COVID-19 vaccine. Study-level findings and limits: Spike was spanned by vaccine-associated CD4 TCRs, which were dominant at 160-218 and 743-854. Nearly half of unique spike-specific TCRs reportedly avoided B.1.351 and B.1.1.7 mutated regions.

Concerning this clone: Its antigen remains unknown.

Some clones are missing from TCRdb's copy, which holds only in-frame ones; the method was immunoSEQ multiplex PCR. The sample has some 150,000 clones; 80% to 95% are singletons. The sequencing used peripheral blood, collected 28 days after the second AZD1222 dose. The receptor was derived from an adult who received the AZD1222 COVID-19 vaccine.

The CDR3 coding sequence is TGTGCCAGCAGTTTTTTGGGTAGCTCCTATAATTCACCCCTCCACTTT. Translation: CASSFLGSSYNSPLHF. This sequence joins TRBV28 and TRBJ1-6; D uncertain. In germline, CDR1 is MDHEN, CDR2 SYDVKM. V shed 3 bases and J shed 0 bases, with 9 bases lying between them. The CDR3 covers 16 residues.